This T cell receptor beta chain was recovered during a study of CD4 and CD8 cells across lung adenocarcinoma regions. TCRdb passed the PCR reads through MiXCR, listing each CDR3 protein once. The data hold approximately 12,000 distinct CDR3 sequences, with 40% to 50% observed a single time. This clonotype was counted at least ten times. Trimming at V came to 7 bases and at J to 5 bases, leaving 13 bases not matched to a gene. CDR1 is DFQATT and CDR2 is SNEGSKA in the germline V gene (reference sequence). The CDR3 is made up of 14 amino acids. The patients had localized lung adenocarcinoma, a non-small cell subtype.

The chain has TRBV20-1 and TRBJ2-5; 7 positions agree with TRBD2. The receptor's source is a female donor with lung adenocarcinoma. The CD4 and CD8 labels of this study may be unreliable. Sequencing was carried out using CD8+ T cells from the margin of a lung tumor. The CDR3 reads CSGLGTGGWETQYF. The CDR3 nucleotides read TGCAGTGGACTAGGGACGGGGGGTTGGGAGACCCAGTACTTC.